This T cell receptor (beta chain) was retrieved from a study of blood T cells in healthy people across ages. Study conclusions and caveats: Higher naive T cell percentage went strongly together with higher TCR beta diversity. When set beside aged donors, long-lived donors presented more naive CD4+ cells and higher diversity.

Regarding this clonotype: Its antigen is as yet unknown. A read error may be the cause here, since a much bigger clone is one base away.

A second PCR of about 7 to 11 cycles used a sample-barcoded 5' primer and a J-beta primer mix. Tagging of each cDNA molecule was performed by a template-switch adaptor with 12 random nucleotides. One entry per CDR3 protein results from TCRdb running MiXCR on the 5' RACE reads. The sample contains approximately 880,000 distinct CDR3 sequences, roughly 48% of which appear only once. CDR3 length equals 11 residues. With 0 bases removed from V and 13 bases from J, the gap between germline ends came to 7 bases. Germline V gene data show CDR1 as MNHEY and CDR2 as SVGAGI. Source material: blood. The TCR comes from a man aged 25 to 40 in good health. This chain connects TRBV6-5 to TRBJ2-1; D remains unclear. In DNA form, the CDR3 reads TGTGCCAGCAGTTACTCGGAGACCCAGTTCTTC. Translation gives CASSYSETQFF.